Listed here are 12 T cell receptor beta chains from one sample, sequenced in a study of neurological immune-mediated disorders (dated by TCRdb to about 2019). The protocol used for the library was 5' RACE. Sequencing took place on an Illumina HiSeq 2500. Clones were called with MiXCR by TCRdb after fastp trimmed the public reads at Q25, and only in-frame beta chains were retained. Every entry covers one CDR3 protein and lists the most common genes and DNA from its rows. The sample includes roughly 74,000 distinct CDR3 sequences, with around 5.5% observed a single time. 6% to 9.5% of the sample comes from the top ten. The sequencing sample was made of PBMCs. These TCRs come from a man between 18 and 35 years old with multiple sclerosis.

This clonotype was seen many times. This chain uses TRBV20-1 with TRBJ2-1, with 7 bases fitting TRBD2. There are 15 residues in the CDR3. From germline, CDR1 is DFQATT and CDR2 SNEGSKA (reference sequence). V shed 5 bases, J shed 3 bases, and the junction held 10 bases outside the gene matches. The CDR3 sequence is CSAYTGGEGYNEQFF. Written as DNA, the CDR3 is TGCAGTGCTTATACGGGCGGGGAGGGCTACAATGAGCAGTTCTTC.

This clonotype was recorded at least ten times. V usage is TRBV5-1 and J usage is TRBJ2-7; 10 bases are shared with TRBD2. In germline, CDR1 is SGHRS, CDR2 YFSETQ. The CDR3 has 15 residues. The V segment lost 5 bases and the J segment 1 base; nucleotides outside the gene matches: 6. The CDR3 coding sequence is TGCGCCAGCAGGATTGCACTAGCGGGGTCCTACGAGCAGTACTTC. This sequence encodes CASRIALAGSYEQYF.

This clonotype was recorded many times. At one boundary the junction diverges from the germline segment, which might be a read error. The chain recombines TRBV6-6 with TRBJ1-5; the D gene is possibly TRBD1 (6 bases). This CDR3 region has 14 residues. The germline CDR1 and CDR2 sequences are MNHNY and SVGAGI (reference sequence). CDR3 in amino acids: CASSGGPSNQPQNF. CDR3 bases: TGTGCCAGCAGTGGGGGGCCAAGCAATCAGCCCCAGAATTTT.

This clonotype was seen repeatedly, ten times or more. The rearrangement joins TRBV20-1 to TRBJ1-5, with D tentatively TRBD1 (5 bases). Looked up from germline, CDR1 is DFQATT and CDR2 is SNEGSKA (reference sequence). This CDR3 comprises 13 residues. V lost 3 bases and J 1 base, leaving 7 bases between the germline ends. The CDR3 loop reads CSARGDSNQPQHF. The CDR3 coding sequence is TGCAGTGCTAGGGGGGACAGCAATCAGCCCCAGCATTTT.

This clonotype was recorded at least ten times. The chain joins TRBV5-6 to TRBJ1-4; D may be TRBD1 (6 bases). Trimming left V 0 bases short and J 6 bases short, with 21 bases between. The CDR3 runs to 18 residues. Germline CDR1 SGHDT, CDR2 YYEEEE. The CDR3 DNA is TGTGCCAGCAGCTTGGTAGGGACAAGGACCTTAGGTGATGAAAAACTGTTTTTT. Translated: CASSLVGTRTLGDEKLFF.

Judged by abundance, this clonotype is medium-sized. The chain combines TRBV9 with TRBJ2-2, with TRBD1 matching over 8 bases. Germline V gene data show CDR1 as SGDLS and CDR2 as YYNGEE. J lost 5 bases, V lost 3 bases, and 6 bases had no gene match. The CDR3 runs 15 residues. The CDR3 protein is CASSATGGRTGELFF. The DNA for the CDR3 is TGTGCCAGCAGCGCCACAGGGGGGAGGACCGGGGAGCTGTTTTTT.

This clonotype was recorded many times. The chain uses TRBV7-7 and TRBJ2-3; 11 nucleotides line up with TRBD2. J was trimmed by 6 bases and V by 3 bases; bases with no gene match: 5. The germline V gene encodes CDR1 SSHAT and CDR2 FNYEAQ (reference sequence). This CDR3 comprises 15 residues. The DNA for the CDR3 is TGTGCCAGCAGCTTGACTAGCGGGGAAGCGGATACGCAGTATTTT. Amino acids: CASSLTSGEADTQYF.

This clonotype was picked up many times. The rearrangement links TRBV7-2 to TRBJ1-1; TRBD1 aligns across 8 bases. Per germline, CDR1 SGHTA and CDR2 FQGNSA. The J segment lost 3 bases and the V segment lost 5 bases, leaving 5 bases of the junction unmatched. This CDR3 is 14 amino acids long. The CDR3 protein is CASSPGTGHTEAFF. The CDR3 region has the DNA TGTGCCAGCAGCCCCGGGACAGGACACACTGAAGCTTTCTTT. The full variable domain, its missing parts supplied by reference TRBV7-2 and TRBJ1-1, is GAGVSQSPSNKVTEKGKDVELRCDPISGHTALYWYRQSLGQGLEFLIYFQGNSAPDKSGLPSDRFSAERTGGSVSTLTIQRTQQEDSAVYLCASSPGTGHTEAFFGQGTRLTVV.

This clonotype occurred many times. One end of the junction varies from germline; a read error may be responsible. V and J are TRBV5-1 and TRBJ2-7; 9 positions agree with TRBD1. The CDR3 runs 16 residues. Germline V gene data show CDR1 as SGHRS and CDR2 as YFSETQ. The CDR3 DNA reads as TGCGCCAGCAGCCCCTCTTCGGGACAGGGATCCTCCGAGCAGTACTTC. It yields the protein CASSPSSGQGSSEQYF.

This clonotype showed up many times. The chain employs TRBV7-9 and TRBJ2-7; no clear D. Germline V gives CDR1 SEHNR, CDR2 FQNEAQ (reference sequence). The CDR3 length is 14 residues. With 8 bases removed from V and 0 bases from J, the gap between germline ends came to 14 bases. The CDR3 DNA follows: TGTGCCAGCCAAGGGAAAATGGGCTCCTACGAGCAGTACTTC. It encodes CASQGKMGSYEQYF.

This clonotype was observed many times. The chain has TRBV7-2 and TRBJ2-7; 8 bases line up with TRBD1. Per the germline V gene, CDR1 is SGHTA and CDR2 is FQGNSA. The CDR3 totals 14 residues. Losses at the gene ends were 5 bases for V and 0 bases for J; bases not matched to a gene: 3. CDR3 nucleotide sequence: TGTGCCAGCAGCCGGACAGGGATCTCCTACGAGCAGTACTTC. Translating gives CASSRTGISYEQYF.

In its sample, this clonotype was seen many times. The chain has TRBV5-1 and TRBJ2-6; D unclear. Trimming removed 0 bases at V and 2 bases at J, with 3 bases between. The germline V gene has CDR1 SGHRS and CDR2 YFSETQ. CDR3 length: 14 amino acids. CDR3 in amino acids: CASSLGAGANVLTF. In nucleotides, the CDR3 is TGCGCCAGCAGCTTGGGGGCTGGGGCCAACGTCCTGACTTTC. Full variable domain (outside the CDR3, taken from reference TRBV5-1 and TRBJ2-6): KAGVTQTPRYLIKTRGQQVTLSCSPISGHRSVSWYQQTPGQGLQFLFEYFSETQRNKGNFPGRFSGRQFSNSRSEMNVSTLELGDSALYLCASSLGAGANVLTFGAGSRLTVL.